This passage covers 23 T cell receptor beta chains from one sample sequenced in a study of blood T cell repertoires in COVID-19. Produced via immunoSEQ multiplex PCR; TCRdb's table is partial and in-frame only. The sample has roughly 340,000 clones, 85% to 90% seen once. The sequenced material came from peripheral blood. All receptors derive from a woman between 50 and 59 years old with COVID-19, enrolled during active disease.

The rearrangement uses TRBV19 and TRBJ2-5; 8 bases match TRBD1. Losses at the gene ends were 6 bases for V and 4 bases for J; bases not matched to a gene: 7. Per germline, CDR1 LNHDA and CDR2 SQIVND (reference sequence). The CDR3 has 14 amino acids. CDR3: CASRLSGGGETQYF. DNA for the CDR3: TGTGCCAGTAGACTGTCAGGGGGCGGAGAGACCCAGTACTTC.

CDR3 nucleotide sequence: TGTGCCAGTAGTATAAGTGGGGCGATATACAATGAGCAGTTCTTC. It translates to CASSISGAIYNEQFF. The chain links TRBV19 to TRBJ2-1; D might be TRBD1 (5 bases). The V end lost 2 bases, the J end lost 4 bases, and 12 bases lay between the germline ends. The CDR3 extends over 15 amino acids. The germline V gene encodes CDR1 LNHDA and CDR2 SQIVND (reference sequence). Full variable domain (rest looked up from reference TRBV19 and TRBJ2-1): DGGITQSPKYLFRKEGQNVTLSCEQNLNHDAMYWYRQDPGQGLRLIYYSQIVNDFQKGDIAEGYSVSREKKESFPLTVTSAQKNPTAFYLCASSISGAIYNEQFFGPGTRLTVL.

This clone was counted once. This sample also contains other DNA sequences that code for the same CDR3. The chain is built from TRBV3-1 (or the pseudogene TRBV3-2) and TRBJ2-7, with 13 bases matching TRBD2. This CDR3 region has 15 residues. V dropped 4 bases and J dropped 3; count of bases not matched to a gene: 3. Germline assignment: CDR1 LGHDT and CDR2 YNNKEL (reference sequence). CDR3 sequence (DNA): TGTGCCAGCAGCCTAGGACTAGCGGGAGTCTACGAGCAGTACTTC. Translating gives CASSLGLAGVYEQYF.

V usage is TRBV7-2 and J usage is TRBJ1-1; 8 bases are a match to TRBD1. The ends lost 5 bases at V and 0 bases at J; junction bases unmatched: 11. The germline CDR1 and CDR2 sequences are SGHTA and FQGNSA. The CDR3 spans 17 residues. The CDR3 DNA reads as TGTGCCAGCAGCGCAAGGGGTCAGGGGGCTATGAACACTGAAGCTTTCTTT. The encoded protein is CASSARGQGAMNTEAFF.

The chain recombines TRBV7-7 with TRBJ2-1, with no clear D. Trimming pared 3 bases from V and 0 bases from J, leaving 9 bases between. CDR3 length: 15 residues. CDR1 is SSHAT and CDR2 is FNYEAQ in the germline V gene (reference sequence). Here the CDR3 DNA reads TGTGCCAGCAGCTTTTCACTGAACTCCTACAATGAGCAGTTCTTC. Amino acids: CASSFSLNSYNEQFF.

This clone was picked up one time. The CDR3 protein is CASSIYLGGAGAYEQYF. DNA of the CDR3: TGTGCCAGTAGTATCTACCTCGGAGGGGCCGGGGCCTACGAGCAGTACTTC. The rearrangement links TRBV19 to TRBJ2-7; TRBD2 might be the D (6 bases). Trimming stripped 3 bases from V and 2 bases from J, with 20 bases between. The germline V gene encodes CDR1 LNHDA and CDR2 SQIVND (reference sequence). The CDR3 contains 17 residues.

This clone was seen a single time. V usage is TRBV6-4 and J usage is TRBJ1-2; the D is unclear. V was shortened by 8 bases and J by 5 bases, with 9 bases between the two germline ends. The CDR3 spans 11 residues. The germline V gene encodes CDR1 MRHNA and CDR2 SNTAGT. CDR3 coding DNA: TGTGCCAGCTCGGCGGGGTATGGCTACACCTTC. Its protein product is CASSAGYGYTF.

On this clone itself: Additional DNA sequences in this sample encode the identical CDR3. This sequence joins TRBV7-8 and TRBJ2-2; TRBD2 agrees at 8 bases. The CDR3 totals 15 residues. The germline gives CDR1 SGHVS, CDR2 FQNEAQ. The V gene end was trimmed by 2 bases and the J gene end by 2 bases; junction bases not matched to a gene: 1. The chain's CDR3 is CASSLTSGNTGELFF. As DNA, the CDR3 is TGTGCCAGCAGCTTAACTAGCGGAAACACCGGGGAGCTGTTTTTT.

The chain joins TRBV6-4 to TRBJ2-1; weak D call: TRBD2 (6 bases). Germline CDR1 MRHNA, CDR2 SNTAGT. V lost 4 bases to trimming and J lost 9 bases, with 10 bases between them. CDR3 length: 12 residues. As DNA, the CDR3 is TGTGCCAGCAGTGGGGGGGAACGTGAGCAGTTCTTC. Protein product: CASSGGEREQFF.

The chain uses TRBV23-1 and TRBJ2-2, with 7 bases aligning to TRBD1. TRBV23-1 is an open reading frame whose function is uncertain. The J segment lost 4 bases and the V segment lost 0 bases, leaving 8 bases of the junction unmatched. CDR3 length: 17 amino acids. DNA of the CDR3: TGCGCCAGCAGTCAATCGGGTTACAGGGGCCCCACCGGGGAGCTGTTTTTT. Its translation is CASSQSGYRGPTGELFF.

This chain joins TRBV5-6 and TRBJ1-5; a weak D match, TRBD1 (5 bases). Germline-derived CDR1 and CDR2 are SGHDT and YYEEEE. The germline V and J ends were trimmed by 1 base and 3 bases, with 14 bases remaining between them. CDR3 length: 16 amino acids. The CDR3 loop is CASSLFGGRDNQPQHF. DNA for the CDR3: TGTGCCAGCAGCTTGTTCGGGGGAAGGGACAATCAGCCCCAGCATTTT.

V and J are TRBV19 and TRBJ2-3; TRBD2 matches at 13 bases. Germline V gene lookup returns CDR1 LNHDA and CDR2 SQIVND (reference sequence). The length of the CDR3 is 22 residues. The ends lost 8 bases at V and 0 bases at J; junction bases unmatched: 23. The CDR3 DNA is TGTGCCAGTTCCAAGAGGGGTCAAGGACTAGCGGGAGAGCTTGGGAGCACAGATACGCAGTATTTT. Translation gives CASSKRGQGLAGELGSTDTQYF.

J is TRBJ2-3 and V is TRBV18; TRBD2 matches 9 bases. Germline V CDR1 and CDR2: KGHSH, LQKENI. The junction had 6 bases not matched to a gene; V was cut back by 2 bases and J by 0 bases. The CDR3 is made up of 17 amino acids. CDR3 sequence: CASSPSQLAGSTDTQYF. In DNA, the CDR3 is TGTGCCAGCTCACCAAGTCAACTAGCGGGCAGCACAGATACGCAGTATTTT.

The chain is built from TRBV30 and TRBJ2-5; the match to TRBD1 covers 8 bases. CDR1 is GTSNPN, CDR2 SVGIG, per germline (reference sequence). This CDR3 has 16 amino acids. V was pared by 2 bases and J by 4 bases, with 12 bases of the junction left unmatched. CDR3 nucleotide sequence: TGTGCCTGGAGTTTCGCCCGCCGGACAGGGCGAGAGACCCAGTACTTC. This encodes CAWSFARRTGRETQYF.

The CDR3 sequence: CASSQDLEGEQFF. In DNA form, the CDR3 reads TGTGCCAGCAGCCAAGATTTGGAGGGGGAGCAGTTCTTC. This sequence joins TRBV3-1 (or the pseudogene TRBV3-2) and TRBJ2-1; D is possibly TRBD2 (6 bases). Germline V gene sequence: CDR1 LGHDT, CDR2 YNNKEL (reference sequence). Trimming left V 0 bases short and J 10 bases short, with 10 bases between. The CDR3 runs 13 residues.

This clone was counted a single time. The rearrangement uses TRBV12-5 and TRBJ2-1, with 13 bases that match TRBD2. The J segment lost 9 bases and the V segment lost 5 bases, leaving 7 bases of the junction unmatched. Germline values: CDR1 LGHNT, CDR2 FRNRAP. This CDR3 region has 15 residues. CDR3 amino acids: CASGEGLAGRAEQFF. Here the CDR3 DNA reads TGTGCTAGTGGTGAGGGACTAGCGGGGCGGGCTGAGCAGTTCTTC.

The chain combines TRBV6-5 with TRBJ2-3; no clear D. V dropped 6 bases and J dropped 1 base, with 14 bases sitting between them. Germline CDR1 and CDR2: MNHEY and SVGAGI. This CDR3 region has 15 residues. The CDR3 loop is CASRPIERGTDTQYF. In nucleotides, the CDR3 is TGTGCCAGCAGACCCATAGAGCGAGGCACAGATACGCAGTATTTT.

The chain employs TRBV4-2 and TRBJ2-1, with 10 bases that match TRBD2. CDR1 and CDR2 from the germline V gene are LGHNA and YNFKEQ. V gave up 5 bases and J gave up 7 bases; unmatched junction bases: 11. This CDR3 comprises 16 residues. The CDR3 is CASSMPWTSGRNEQFF. As DNA, the CDR3 is TGTGCCAGCAGCATGCCGTGGACTAGCGGTAGGAATGAGCAGTTCTTC.

The genes are TRBV7-9 and TRBJ1-4, with D possibly matching TRBD1 (5 bases). The V end was cut by 3 bases, the J end by 5 bases, with 10 bases between. The CDR3 loop spans 14 amino acids. From germline, CDR1 is SEHNR and CDR2 FQNEAQ (reference sequence). This CDR3 reads CASSLITGNEKLFF. CDR3 DNA sequence: TGTGCCAGCAGCTTGATCACAGGAAATGAAAAACTGTTTTTT.

The sample holds one count of this clone. The chain is built from TRBV27 and TRBJ2-5, with D unclear. In germline, CDR1 is MNHEY, CDR2 SMNVEV (reference sequence). The CDR3 is 14 amino acids. Trimming stripped 1 base from V and 2 bases from J, with 8 bases between. The CDR3 DNA is TGTGCCAGCAGTTTATTTGGGCTACAAGAGACCCAGTACTTC. It codes for CASSLFGLQETQYF.

V usage is TRBV6-1 and J usage is TRBJ2-3; 11 bases are shared with TRBD2. The V segment lost 3 bases and the J segment 5 bases; nucleotides outside the gene matches: 10. This CDR3 is built from 17 residues. Germline V gene sequence: CDR1 MNHNS, CDR2 SASEGT. The CDR3 reads CASSDGVAGGFGDTQYF. In DNA, the CDR3 is TGTGCCAGCAGTGATGGGGTAGCGGGAGGGTTTGGAGATACGCAGTATTTT.

CDR3 residues: CASSPQLNTGELFF. The CDR3 nucleotides are TGTGCCAGCTCACCCCAACTAAACACCGGGGAGCTGTTTTTT. The chain joins TRBV18 to TRBJ2-2, with D unresolved. Trimming shortened V by 3 bases and J by 2 bases, and 7 bases separated the two germline ends. Germline CDR1 is KGHSH and CDR2 is LQKENI. The CDR3 has 14 residues.

This chain connects TRBV5-6 to TRBJ1-2; no clear D. The CDR3 is 13 residues long. V lost 5 bases and J lost 6, with 14 bases in between. The V gene's germline CDR1 is SGHDT and CDR2 YYEEEE. In nucleotides, the CDR3 is TGTGCCAGCAGGACCGTCCCTGCGGATGGCTACACCTTC. It encodes CASRTVPADGYTF.